This T cell receptor beta chain was retrieved from a study of cytomegalovirus exposure and HLA in healthy donors. Study-wide background: From about 180 million T cells, an earlier analysis saw 117 million unique TCR beta sequences.

A remark on this clone: As yet, its antigen is unknown.

The PCR made use of 60 Vbeta and 13 Jbeta primers. Some clones are missing from TCRdb's copy, which holds only in-frame ones; the method was immunoSEQ multiplex PCR. The profile shows about 160,000 clones, 80% of them singletons. General study findings and limits: A likely sequencing artifact accounted for one observed cluster of highly shared sequence variants.

The sample consisted of PBMCs. The TCR sequence derives from a man aged 18-30 years in good health and CMV-seropositive.

CDR3 region: CASSASGGAVNEQFF. The CDR3 coding sequence is TGTGCCAGCAGCGCTAGTGGGGGGGCCGTCAATGAGCAGTTCTTC. The chain joins TRBV9 to TRBJ2-1, with D maybe TRBD2 (7 bases). CDR1 SGDLS and CDR2 YYNGEE come from the germline V gene. This CDR3 contains 15 residues. With 3 bases removed from V and 6 bases from J, the gap between germline ends came to 16 bases. The variable domain in full, completed from reference TRBV9 and TRBJ2-1, reads DSGVTQTPKHLITATGQRVTLRCSPRSGDLSVYWYQQSLDQGLQFLIQYYNGEERAKGNILERFSAQQFPDLHSELNLSSLELGDSALYFCASSASGGAVNEQFFGPGTRLTVL.